The rows below give T cell receptor beta chains drawn from one sample of a study of identifying expanded T cells in peripheral blood. Some clones are missing from TCRdb's copy, which holds only in-frame ones; the method was immunoSEQ multiplex PCR. The sample lists tens of thousands of clones; roughly 84% were seen once. The sample consisted of blood. Receptor source: a person aged 18 to 75 in good health. Each CDR3 is given with its conserved first and last residue. A D gene is named only where the DNA matches it firmly. Some rows have no size entry. The others give once, few or many, or a class for an expanded clone.

J gene	clone size	V gene	D gene	CDR3 DNA	CDR3 protein
TRBJ2-7	.	TRBV4-1	TRBD2	TGCGCCAGCAGCCAACTAGCGGGGGGCTCCTACGAGCAGTACTTC	CASSQLAGGSYEQYF
TRBJ1-2	.	TRBV19	.	TGTGCCAGTAGTTCCCGGGCCAGATTCTATGGCTACACCTTC	CASSSRARFYGYTF
TRBJ2-4	.	TRBV6-6	.	TGTGCCAGCATGGGGCAGGTCTTAGCCAAAAACATTCAGTACTTC	CASMGQVLAKNIQYF
TRBJ2-1	.	TRBV7-9	.	TGTGCCAGCAGCTCGTGGATGGGTGGGTACAATGAGCAGTTCTTC	CASSSWMGGYNEQFF
TRBJ2-5	.	TRBV5-4	.	TGTGCCAGCAGCGCTGCTGGGTCGTGGGAGACCCAGTACTTC	CASSAAGSWETQYF
TRBJ2-3	.	TRBV10-1	.	TGCGCCAGCAGTGAGGTTCCCTGGGGCACAGATACGCAGTATTTT	CASSEVPWGTDTQYF
TRBJ1-2	.	TRBV15	TRBD1	TGTGCCACCGGTGCCGGGACAGAAACGATCTATGGCTACACCTTC	CATGAGTETIYGYTF
TRBJ2-3	.	TRBV9	.	TGTGCCAGCAGCCCCACAAATGGGGCCATAGATACGCAGTATTTT	CASSPTNGAIDTQYF
TRBJ2-1	.	TRBV18	.	TGTGCCAGCTTATTACCGGAAGGCAGGCGCCACAATGAGCAGTTCTTC	CASLLPEGRRHNEQFF
TRBJ2-1	.	TRBV7-2	TRBD2	TGTGCCAGCAGCCGAACGGGGGGAGCCTACAATGAGCAGTTCTTC	CASSRTGGAYNEQFF
TRBJ2-7	.	TRBV14	TRBD1	TGTGCCAGCAGCCAAGGACAGGGATCCGAGCAGTACTTC	CASSQGQGSEQYF
TRBJ1-1	.	TRBV29-1	.	TGCAGCGTTGTACTCCGGATGAACACTGAAGCTTTCTTT	CSVVLRMNTEAFF
TRBJ1-2	few	TRBV11-2	.	TGTGCCAGCAGTTCCTCCTATGGTCGTGGCTACACCTTC	CASSSSYGRGYTF
TRBJ2-7	.	TRBV7-8	.	TGTGCCAGCAGCTTGACGGACGGACCCTACGAGCAGTACTTC	CASSLTDGPYEQYF
TRBJ2-1	.	TRBV11-2	.	TGTGCCAGCAGCTTAACCGCAGGGAGCTCCTACAATGAGCAGTTCTTC	CASSLTAGSSYNEQFF
TRBJ1-1	.	TRBV30	.	TGTGCCTGGGGGGAGGACAGCCGCACTGAAGCTTTCTTT	CAWGEDSRTEAFF
TRBJ1-2	.	TRBV18	.	TGTGCCAGCTCACCACCATCTGCACGGGACTTATATGGCTACACCTTC	CASSPPSARDLYGYTF
TRBJ2-3	.	TRBV7-6	.	TGTGCCAGCAGCCCCGGTTGGGGGACGAGCACAGATACGCAGTATTTT	CASSPGWGTSTDTQYF
TRBJ2-7	.	TRBV12-5	.	TGTGCTAGTGGGAATACCCCGGGACGCTCCTACGAGCAGTACTTC	CASGNTPGRSYEQYF
TRBJ1-1	.	TRBV7-2	.	TGTGCCAGCAGCTTAGACAGGGCCGTTGCTTTCTTT	CASSLDRAVAFF
TRBJ2-5	.	TRBV5-1	.	TGCGCCAGCAGCTTGGGGTCGGGCGGGGTCCCAGAGACCCAGTACTTC	CASSLGSGGVPETQYF
TRBJ2-7	.	TRBV11-3	.	TGTGCCAGCAGCTACAACACCGGGGGCTACGAGCAGTACTTC	CASSYNTGGYEQYF
TRBJ1-2	.	TRBV5-1	TRBD1	TGCGCCAGCAGCCCGGGACAGGGAGATGGCTACACCTTC	CASSPGQGDGYTF
TRBJ2-2	.	TRBV7-2	.	TGTGCCAGCAGCTTTTCGGGGGCGGACACCGGGGAGCTGTTTTTT	CASSFSGADTGELFF
TRBJ2-5	few	TRBV7-2	TRBD2	TGTGCCAGCAGCTCCACGGGGGGGCGGCAAGAGACCCAGTACTTC	CASSSTGGRQETQYF
TRBJ2-5	.	TRBV7-2	TRBD1	TGTGCCAGCAGCCGGGACAGCCAAGAGACCCAGTACTTC	CASSRDSQETQYF
TRBJ2-7	.	TRBV5-1	TRBD1	TGCGCCAGCAGCTTGGAACAGGGGAGTCCCTACGAGCAGTACTTC	CASSLEQGSPYEQYF
TRBJ2-7	.	TRBV7-2	TRBD1	TGTGCCAGCAGCTTAGGAAGGACAGGGGCCATCTCCTACGAGCAGTACTTC	CASSLGRTGAISYEQYF
TRBJ2-5	.	TRBV4-1	.	TGCGCCAGCAGCCAGAGGAACCAAGAGACCCAGTACTTC	CASSQRNQETQYF
TRBJ1-4	.	TRBV4-1	TRBD1	TGCGCCAGCAGCCACTTTCGAGACAGGGGAGGAACTAATGAAAAACTGTTTTTT	CASSHFRDRGGTNEKLFF
TRBJ2-7	.	TRBV11-3	.	TGTGCCAGCAGCTTGCAGGGGTCGGGGTACGAGCAGTACTTC	CASSLQGSGYEQYF
TRBJ1-1	.	TRBV6-5	TRBD1	TGTGCCAGCAGTCACAGGGGGACTGAAGCTTTCTTT	CASSHRGTEAFF